A single T cell receptor (beta chain) is shown here with its context. The CDR3 length is 14 residues. Trimming took off 1 base at V and 0 bases at J, with 7 bases between the two ends. From germline, CDR1 is LNHNV and CDR2 YYDKDF (reference sequence). This record belongs to a study of chronic HIV infection and antiretroviral therapy. MiXCR, run by TCRdb on the 5' RACE reads, gives a single entry per CDR3 protein. The sample records 30,000 to 45,000 distinct CDR3 sequences, roughly 8% being singletons. Sequenced input: peripheral blood. The V and J genes are TRBV15 and TRBJ2-7; a weak D match, TRBD2 (5 bases). The clonotype originates from an adult who had HIV and had not received antiretroviral therapy, or was an uninfected healthy control (not recorded which). CDR3: CATSRGDYSYEQYF. Written as DNA, the CDR3 is TGTGCCACCAGCAGAGGAGACTACTCCTACGAGCAGTACTTC.